One and the same sample provided the 28 T cell receptor beta chains below, sequenced in a study of cytomegalovirus exposure and HLA in healthy donors. Primers: 60 Vbeta forward and 13 Jbeta reverse. Data came from immunoSEQ multiplex PCR; TCRdb stores just in-frame clones and leaves some out. The sample table sets out 130,000 or so clones. Specimen: PBMCs. Receptor source: a woman between 40 and 50 years old in good health and CMV-seropositive.

This sequence joins TRBV28 and TRBJ1-1; no clear D gene. The CDR3 runs 13 residues. CDR1 MDHEN and CDR2 SYDVKM come from the germline V gene. Deletions cut 3 bases from V and 3 bases from J, with 8 bases between. The CDR3 nucleotides are TGTGCCAGCAGTTTCGGGGAAGACACTGAAGCTTTCTTT. Protein: CASSFGEDTEAFF.

The genes are TRBV7-9 and TRBJ1-1, with TRBD1 matching over 7 bases. CDR1 and CDR2 (germline): SEHNR, FQNEAQ (reference sequence). V lost 5 bases to trimming and J lost 4 bases; unmatched junction nucleotides: 10. The CDR3 totals 15 residues. The chain's CDR3 is CASSATGLDSTEAFF. The CDR3 DNA sequence: TGTGCCAGCAGCGCGACAGGGCTCGATAGCACTGAAGCTTTCTTT.

This rearrangement joins TRBV27 to TRBJ2-7; 9 positions agree with TRBD2. This CDR3 has 15 residues. Germline values: CDR1 MNHEY, CDR2 SMNVEV (reference sequence). V dropped 3 bases and J dropped 4; count of bases not matched to a gene: 7. The CDR3 bases are TGTGCCAGCAGTTTTGCGGGAGGGATTAGTTACGAGCAGTACTTC. It translates to CASSFAGGISYEQYF.

The CDR3, as DNA: TGCGCCAGCAGCTTGGGTGGTAGCGGGAGGGGCTACGAGCAGTACTTC. This translates into CASSLGGSGRGYEQYF. The J gene is TRBJ2-7, the V gene TRBV5-1; 11 positions match TRBD2. Germline V lookup: CDR1 SGHRS, CDR2 YFSETQ. There are 16 residues in the CDR3. After removal of 0 bases from V and 3 bases from J, the junction contained 5 bases not matched to a gene.

This chain links TRBV4-1 with TRBJ1-4, with 8 bases that match TRBD1. The trim removed 4 bases at V and 4 bases at J, leaving 8 bases unmatched. The CDR3 has 16 amino acids. Germline-derived CDR1 and CDR2 are MGHRA and YSYEKL. The CDR3 sequence is CASSPGQGWSNEKLFF. The CDR3 DNA reads TGCGCCAGCAGCCCAGGACAGGGCTGGAGTAATGAAAAACTGTTTTTT.

The chain couples TRBV28 to TRBJ2-7; D perhaps matches TRBD1 (5 bases). The CDR3 is 13 amino acids. Trimming took off 8 bases at V and 0 bases at J, with 11 bases between the two ends. Germline V lookup: CDR1 MDHEN, CDR2 SYDVKM. CDR3 in amino acids: CASQRGSSYEQYF. DNA of the CDR3: TGTGCCAGCCAAAGGGGTAGCTCCTACGAGCAGTACTTC.

The J gene is TRBJ1-6, the V gene TRBV5-6; weak D call: TRBD1 (6 bases). The CDR3 runs 13 residues. The germline V gene has CDR1 SGHDT and CDR2 YYEEEE. V lost 4 bases to trimming and J lost 7 bases, with 9 bases between them. The CDR3 loop reads CASSLTGNSPLHF. The CDR3 region has the DNA TGTGCCAGCAGCCTCACAGGGAATTCACCCCTCCACTTT.

The chain couples TRBV7-9 to TRBJ2-7; possibly TRBD1 for D (5 bases). CDR1 is SEHNR, CDR2 FQNEAQ, per germline (reference sequence). The CDR3 consists of 13 residues. V lost 6 bases and J 4 bases, leaving 13 bases between the germline ends. The CDR3 reads CASSPSQGYEQYF. In nucleotides, the CDR3 is TGTGCCAGCAGTCCATCCCAGGGATACGAGCAGTACTTC.

The rearrangement uses TRBV27 and TRBJ1-5, with D perhaps matching TRBD1 (6 bases). Germline assignment: CDR1 MNHEY and CDR2 SMNVEV (reference sequence). CDR3 length equals 14 residues. The V end was cut by 6 bases, the J end by 4 bases, with 13 bases between. The chain's CDR3 is CASSPGTPNQPQHF. The CDR3 DNA sequence: TGTGCCAGCAGCCCCGGGACACCAAATCAGCCCCAGCATTTT.

The chain is built from TRBV6-1 and TRBJ2-5, with a tentative D call TRBD2 (7 bases). The CDR3 consists of 15 residues. In germline, CDR1 is MNHNS, CDR2 SASEGT. Trimming removed 5 bases at V and 4 bases at J, with 17 bases between. The CDR3 sequence: CASSFIEGGGETQYF. CDR3 nucleotide sequence: TGTGCCAGCAGTTTTATCGAGGGGGGGGGAGAGACCCAGTACTTC.

The chain couples TRBV10-2 to TRBJ2-2, with 10 bases lining up with TRBD2. CDR1 is WSHSY, CDR2 SAAADI, per germline. The CDR3 has 15 residues. J lost 5 bases, V lost 7 bases, and 7 bases had no gene match. The CDR3 coding sequence is TGCGCCAGCAATTTAGCGGGAGGTTATACCGGGGAGCTGTTTTTT. This translates into CASNLAGGYTGELFF.

This rearrangement joins TRBV6-5 to TRBJ1-5, with 7 bases that match TRBD1. J gave up 3 bases and V 10 bases, and 6 bases lay outside the gene matches. The CDR3 is 13 amino acids. Germline V gene sequence: CDR1 MNHEY, CDR2 SVGAGI. The CDR3 coding sequence is TGTGCCACCAAGGGGGCGATCAATCAGCCCCAGCATTTT. Translating it yields CATKGAINQPQHF.

The chain combines TRBV2 with TRBJ2-3, with 11 positions matching TRBD2. Germline trimming cut 7 bases from V and 3 bases from J; bases unmatched to any gene: 6. Germline lookup yields CDR1 SNHLY and CDR2 FYNNEI. The CDR3 is made up of 15 amino acids. The CDR3 loop is CASKSTSGSTDTQYF. CDR3 nucleotides: TGTGCCAGCAAGTCTACTAGCGGGAGTACAGATACGCAGTATTTT.

This chain uses TRBV28 with TRBJ2-1; TRBD2 aligns across 12 bases. Germline loops: CDR1 MDHEN, CDR2 SYDVKM. The length of the CDR3 is 15 residues. The J segment lost 8 bases and the V segment lost 6 bases, leaving 8 bases of the junction unmatched. The CDR3 spells CASRTGTSGYYEQFF. The CDR3 nucleotides read TGTGCCAGCAGGACCGGGACTAGCGGGTACTATGAGCAGTTCTTC.

The chain combines TRBV13 with TRBJ2-3, with 9 bases fitting TRBD2. CDR1 PRHDT and CDR2 FYEKMQ come from the germline V gene (reference sequence). J gave up 2 bases and V 6 bases, and 6 bases lay outside the gene matches. CDR3 length equals 15 residues. Here the CDR3 reads CASRMTSGPTDTQYF. The CDR3 DNA reads TGTGCCAGCAGAATGACTAGCGGACCCACAGATACGCAGTATTTT.

The chain employs TRBV5-6 and TRBJ2-3; a weak D match, TRBD2 (6 bases). The CDR3 extends over 13 amino acids. The germline V gene encodes CDR1 SGHDT and CDR2 YYEEEE. Trimming took off 4 bases at V and 6 bases at J, with 12 bases between the two ends. CDR3 sequence reads: CASSGDSWDTQYF. CDR3 nucleotide sequence: TGTGCCAGCAGCGGGGACTCCTGGGATACGCAGTATTTT.

The chain combines TRBV4-3 with TRBJ2-1; 7 nucleotides line up with TRBD2. V shed 0 bases and J 10 bases; nucleotides not matched to a gene: 6. Germline CDR1 LGHNA, CDR2 YSLEER. The CDR3 is 14 amino acids. CDR3 DNA: TGCGCCAGCAGCCAAGAACCGCAAGCGGGGGAGCAGTTCTTC. Translation: CASSQEPQAGEQFF.

The V gene is TRBV18, the J gene TRBJ1-1; 10 bases fit TRBD1. CDR1 KGHSH and CDR2 LQKENI come from the germline V gene. The CDR3 loop spans 14 amino acids. The ends lost 4 bases at V and 2 bases at J; junction bases unmatched: 1. DNA for the CDR3: TGTGCCAGCTCACGGGACAGGGGAAACACTGAAGCTTTCTTT. Protein sequence: CASSRDRGNTEAFF.

The chain employs TRBV5-1 and TRBJ1-1; D is ambiguous. Trimming left V 4 bases short and J 0 bases short, with 16 bases between. The CDR3 sequence is 16 residues long. Germline CDR1 SGHRS, CDR2 YFSETQ. The CDR3 loop reads CASSRGRGGMNTEAFF. In DNA form, the CDR3 reads TGCGCCAGCAGCCGCGGCCGGGGAGGCATGAACACTGAAGCTTTCTTT.

The chain uses TRBV5-6 and TRBJ2-3, with TRBD1 matching 9 bases. V gave up 3 bases and J gave up 0 bases; unmatched junction bases: 5. From germline, CDR1 is SGHDT and CDR2 YYEEEE. The length of the CDR3 is 16 residues. The CDR3 nucleotides are TGTGCCAGCAGCTGGACAGGGGAGGGGAGCACAGATACGCAGTATTTT. Its translation is CASSWTGEGSTDTQYF.

In regard to this clone: At one boundary the junction diverges from the germline segment, which might be a read error. V and J are TRBV5-4 and TRBJ1-2; 7 bases line up with TRBD1. Per the germline V gene, CDR1 is SGHNT and CDR2 is YYREEE (reference sequence). This CDR3 has 13 residues. CDR3 loop: CASSPGQNYGYTF. The CDR3 DNA reads as TGTGCCAGCAGCCCGGGACAGAACTATGGCTATACCTTC.

The chain employs TRBV11-3 and TRBJ2-7; D uncertain. CDR1 is SGHNT and CDR2 is YENEEA in the germline V gene. V lost 5 bases to trimming and J lost 3 bases, with 14 bases between them. CDR3 size: 14 residues. CDR3 nucleotide sequence: TGTGCCAGCAGCCCCGGCGGAAGCAGCTACGAGCAGTACTTC. Protein: CASSPGGSSYEQYF.

This chain links TRBV2 with TRBJ2-2; 11 bases are a match to TRBD2. With V trimmed by 5 bases and J by 0 bases, 8 bases remained unmatched. The length of the CDR3 is 18 residues. The germline V gene has CDR1 SNHLY and CDR2 FYNNEI. DNA for the CDR3: TGTGCCAGCAGTTTCACTAGCGGGAGAAGCTCGAACACCGGGGAGCTGTTTTTT. Its translation: CASSFTSGRSSNTGELFF.

J is TRBJ2-3 and V is TRBV7-2; D is ambiguous. Germline CDR1 is SGHTA and CDR2 is FQGNSA. Trimming stripped 3 bases from V and 5 bases from J, with 3 bases between. This CDR3 spans 11 amino acids. CDR3 sequence reads: CASSFVDTQYF. The CDR3 nucleotides read TGTGCCAGCAGCTTCGTAGATACGCAGTATTTT.

The chain joins TRBV5-6 to TRBJ1-5, with 7 bases lining up with TRBD1. Unmatched junction bases numbered 7, after V lost 7 bases and J lost 6 bases. This CDR3 has 13 residues. Germline V gene lookup returns CDR1 SGHDT and CDR2 YYEEEE. CDR3 sequence: CASGRGGTQPQHF. CDR3 in DNA: TGTGCCAGCGGGAGAGGGGGCACTCAGCCCCAGCATTTT.

For the CDR3, the DNA is TGTGCCAGCAGCGTAGGTGGAGGGGCCTACGAGCAGTACTTC. The encoded protein is CASSVGGGAYEQYF. The V call is TRBV9, the J call TRBJ2-7; TRBD2 is a possible D gene (6 bases). Germline values: CDR1 SGDLS, CDR2 YYNGEE. V was trimmed by 0 bases and J by 2 bases, leaving 9 bases between them. The CDR3 contains 14 residues.

The V gene is TRBV18, the J gene TRBJ2-1; 12 bases are shared with TRBD2. V dropped 4 bases and J dropped 7; count of bases not matched to a gene: 5. Germline loops: CDR1 KGHSH, CDR2 LQKENI. CDR3 length equals 15 residues. The CDR3 region is CASSQLAGGGNEQFF. CDR3 nucleotides: TGTGCCAGCTCACAACTAGCGGGAGGTGGAAATGAGCAGTTCTTC.

The CDR3 protein is CASSPQTGAAYGYTF. The CDR3 DNA is TGTGCCAGCAGCCCCCAGACAGGGGCCGCCTATGGCTACACCTTC. The chain combines TRBV7-2 with TRBJ1-2, with 8 bases that match TRBD1. V dropped 5 bases and J dropped 4; count of bases not matched to a gene: 9. In germline, CDR1 is SGHTA, CDR2 FQGNSA. This CDR3 has 15 amino acids.